Sequencing of this T cell receptor beta chain was carried out in a study of blood T cells in healthy people across ages. CDR1 and CDR2 (germline): SGHRS, YFSETQ. The CDR3 has 13 amino acids. The V gene lost 7 bases and the J gene lost 2 bases, with 12 bases spanning the gap. This clonotype was seen more than once but under ten times. The use of a sample-barcoded 5' primer and a J-beta primer mix characterized a second PCR of 7 to 11 cycles. A single record per CDR3 protein comes from TCRdb applying MiXCR to the 5' RACE reads. The data contain around 870,000 distinct CDR3 sequences, 25% to 35% of them singletons.

This clonotype was obtained from a woman aged 80 or over in good health. This rearrangement joins TRBV5-1 to TRBJ1-1, with D possibly being TRBD1 (5 bases). The material sequenced was blood. The CDR3 loop reads CASGTSVNTEAFF. The CDR3 region has the DNA TGCGCCAGCGGGACCTCCGTCAACACTGAAGCTTTCTTT.